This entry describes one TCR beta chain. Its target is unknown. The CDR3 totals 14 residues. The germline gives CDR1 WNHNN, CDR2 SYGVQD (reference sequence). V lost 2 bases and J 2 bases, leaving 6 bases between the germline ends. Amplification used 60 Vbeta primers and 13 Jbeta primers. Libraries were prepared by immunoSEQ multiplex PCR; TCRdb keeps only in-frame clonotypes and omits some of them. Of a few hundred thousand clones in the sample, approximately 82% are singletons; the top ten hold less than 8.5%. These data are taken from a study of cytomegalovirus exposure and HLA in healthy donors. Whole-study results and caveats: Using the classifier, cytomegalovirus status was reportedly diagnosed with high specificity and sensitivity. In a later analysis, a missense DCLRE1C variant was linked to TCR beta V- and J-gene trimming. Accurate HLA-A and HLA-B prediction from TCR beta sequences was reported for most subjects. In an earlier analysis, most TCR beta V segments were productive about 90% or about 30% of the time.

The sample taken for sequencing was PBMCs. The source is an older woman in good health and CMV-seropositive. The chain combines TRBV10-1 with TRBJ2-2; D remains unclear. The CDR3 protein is CASSESLNTGELFF. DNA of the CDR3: TGCGCCAGCAGTGAGAGCTTAAACACCGGGGAGCTGTTTTTT.